This T cell receptor beta chain derives from a study of glioma-infiltrating T cells after dendritic cell vaccination. Study-wide background: Samples are from glioblastoma patients in Phase I and II dendritic cell vaccine trials. Findings and caveats of the study: Higher TCR clonality did not directly relate to longer survival.

The germline CDR1 and CDR2 sequences are SEHNR and FQNEAQ (reference sequence). V was clipped by 5 bases and J by 4 bases; unmatched bases: 8. This CDR3 is 15 amino acids long. Primers: 60 V beta forward and 13 J beta reverse. Profiling relied on immunoSEQ multiplex PCR, and the TCRdb table lists in-frame clones only, not all of them. The profile shows 55,000 to 75,000 clones, roughly 83% of them singletons. The table lists this clone with a few counts. The antigen remains unidentified. Indicated time point: after dendritic cell vaccination, including at tumor progression/relapse. Before vaccination, two weeks after the third vaccination, and at progression, PBMC were collected.

V and J are TRBV7-9 and TRBJ1-3; 7 nucleotides align to TRBD1. This receptor was obtained from a human donor with glioblastoma. The sample consisted of blood, taken after dendritic cell vaccination. CDR3 nucleotides: TGTGCCAGCAGCATAGGTGGACAGGCGGGAAACACCATATATTTT. It is translated as CASSIGGQAGNTIYF. Looking up the rest from reference TRBV7-9 and TRBJ1-3 gives the full variable domain: DTGVSQNPRHKITKRGQNVTFRCDPISEHNRLYWYRQTLGQGPEFLTYFQNEAQLEKSRLLSDRFSAERPKGSFSTLEIQRTEQGDSAMYLCASSIGGQAGNTIYFGEGSWLTVV.